This T cell receptor beta chain came from a study of T cell changes during pregnancy in multiple sclerosis. Method: immunoSEQ multiplex PCR; TCRdb's copy keeps in-frame clones and lacks some. This sample has tens of thousands of clones, with approximately 93% found just once. The germline V gene encodes CDR1 MNHEY and CDR2 SVGAGI. This CDR3 comprises 15 residues. V lost 0 bases and J 7 bases, leaving 13 bases between the germline ends. The V gene is TRBV6-5, the J gene TRBJ2-4, with D maybe TRBD1 (5 bases). The sequences come from peripheral blood, collected after pregnancy. This clonotype was obtained from a female donor with multiple sclerosis, enrolled in a pregnancy study. As DNA, the CDR3 is TGTGCCAGCAGTTACTCGAGGCAGGGTTGGAACATTCAGTACTTC. Its translation: CASSYSRQGWNIQYF.